Sequencing of this T cell receptor (beta chain) was carried out in a study of CD8+ T cells in alopecia areata. Study-wide results and caveats: Especially in alopecia totalis/universalis, lesional scalp showed greater clonality than normal scalp did. Mice showed clearer TCR sharing than patients did, a gap that was possibly HLA-related. Tofacitinib produced a significant decrease in scalp clonality and in expanded CD8+ clones among the top 100.

cDNA serving as the sequencing template came from extracted, reverse transcribed RNA. Produced via immunoSEQ multiplex PCR; TCRdb's table is partial and in-frame only. Altogether some 120,000 clones are present, about 59% being singletons, with the ten largest covering more than 5%. The treatment denotes: oral pan-JAK inhibitor, 5-10 mg twice daily. This clone was recorded a few times. Its antigen is still unknown. The clonotype was recovered from a human donor with alopecia areata. The specimen comprised CD4+ T cells sorted from blood, sampled at week 4, from a patient treated with tofacitinib.

The CDR3 loop reads CASSFLHGETQYF. CDR3 DNA: TGTGCCAGCAGCTTTTTGCACGGGGAGACCCAGTACTTC. The chain recombines TRBV7-9 with TRBJ2-5; D remains ambiguous. The CDR3 runs 13 residues. CDR1 and CDR2 from the germline V gene are SEHNR and FQNEAQ (reference sequence). The V and J ends lost 3 bases and 5 bases respectively, with 10 bases between them.